This T cell receptor beta chain was recorded in a study of monozygotic twins with inflammatory bowel disease. Findings of the study overall: TCRbeta diversity (inverse Simpson) was lower in IBD patients than in healthy co-twins. Twins classed as concordant or discordant showed no difference in repertoire similarity, possibly from limited power.

Reprocessing the 5' RACE reads, TCRdb reports a single entry for every CDR3 protein and omits DNA. The sample shows 150,000 to 200,000 distinct CDR3 sequences, and approximately 2.5% sits with its ten largest clones. Concerning this clonotype itself: Its specificity is unknown.

The CDR3 contains 12 residues. CDR1 is MDHEN, CDR2 SYDVKM, per germline. The sample comprised blood. This rearrangement joins TRBV28 to TRBJ1-1; the D call from TCRdb, TRBD1, cannot be confirmed without DNA. The sequence was collected from a human donor with ulcerative colitis or Crohn's disease, or a healthy co-twin of an affected twin (not recorded which). The chain's CDR3 is CASIPPLSEAFF.